Listed below are T cell receptor beta chains from one sample, sequenced in a study of blood T cell repertoires in COVID-19. Produced via immunoSEQ multiplex PCR; TCRdb's table is partial and in-frame only. The sample includes 250,000 to 350,000 clones, 85% of them seen just once. Material: PBMCs or T cells enriched from blood (not recorded which). The receptors stem from a woman in her 50s who had recovered from COVID-19. CDR3s include the opening cysteine and the closing phenylalanine or tryptophan. Fields, in order: D gene, clone size, V gene, J gene, CDR3 protein, CDR3 DNA. D genes are given only for firm matches. Clone size, where shown, is once, few, many, or a class for clones that have expanded.

>-|few|TRBV25-1|TRBJ1-6
CASSAQTVPQSPLHF
TGTGCCAGCAGTGCACAGACAGTTCCGCAGTCCCCCCTCCACTTT
>TRBD1|few|TRBV5-1|TRBJ2-4
CASSLSGQGVQNIQYF
TGCGCCAGCAGCTTGTCCGGACAGGGGGTTCAAAACATTCAGTACTTC
>-|-|TRBV2|TRBJ1-1
CASINRANTEAFF
TGTGCCAGCATTAACAGGGCCAACACTGAAGCTTTCTTT
>-|-|TRBV7-9|TRBJ1-2
CASSQKDSPRYGYTF
TGTGCCAGCAGCCAAAAAGACAGCCCCCGCTATGGCTACACCTTC
>-|-|TRBV4-2|TRBJ1-5
CASSQVTGYNQPQHF
TGTGCCAGCAGCCAAGTAACCGGGTACAATCAGCCCCAGCATTTT
>-|-|TRBV12-3/TRBV12-4|TRBJ1-5
CASSLYSNQPQHF
TGTGCCAGCAGTTTGTATAGCAATCAGCCCCAGCATTTT
>TRBD1|-|TRBV4-1|TRBJ1-1
CASSQGTGVNTEAFF
TGCGCCAGCAGCCAAGGGACAGGGGTGAACACTGAAGCTTTCTTT
>-|-|TRBV3-1/TRBV3-2|TRBJ2-7
CASSQDRSRAYEQYF
TGTGCCAGCAGCCAAGATCGTTCCAGGGCCTACGAGCAGTACTTC
>TRBD2|once|TRBV28|TRBJ2-1
CASSPPSGATYNEQFF
TGTGCCAGCAGTCCCCCTAGCGGGGCAACCTACAATGAGCAGTTCTTC
>-|once|TRBV7-9|TRBJ1-5
CASSWGGQPQHF
TGTGCCAGCAGCTGGGGGGGACAGCCCCAGCATTTT
>-|-|TRBV27|TRBJ2-5
CASSSKGVKETQYF
TGTGCCAGCAGTTCCAAGGGGGTCAAAGAGACCCAGTACTTC
>TRBD1|-|TRBV29-1|TRBJ2-7
CSVVPGQSYYEQYF
TGCAGCGTCGTACCGGGACAGAGCTACTACGAGCAGTACTTC
>-|-|TRBV19|TRBJ2-7
CASKAGGHEQYF
TGTGCCAGTAAGGCAGGGGGGCACGAGCAGTACTTC
>TRBD1|-|TRBV7-9|TRBJ1-1
CASSTGVWTEAFF
TGTGCCAGCAGCACAGGGGTCTGGACTGAAGCTTTCTTT
>-|-|TRBV21-1|TRBJ2-3
CASSKAEGPGLTPLVPKHTQYF
TGTGCCAGCAGCAAAGCCGAGGGTCCTGGTTTAACGCCCCTAGTACCCAAACATACGCAGTATTTT
>TRBD1|-|TRBV28|TRBJ1-4
CASSPPGGGNEKLFF
TGTGCCAGCAGTCCGCCAGGGGGCGGAAATGAAAAACTGTTTTTT
>TRBD1|-|TRBV7-8|TRBJ1-1
CASSYDRGSNTEAFF
TGTGCCAGCAGTTATGACAGGGGGTCTAACACTGAAGCTTTCTTT
>-|-|TRBV11-3|TRBJ2-2
CASSLVYGELFF
TGTGCCAGCAGCTTAGTATACGGGGAGCTGTTTTTT
>-|-|TRBV19|TRBJ1-4
CASTPSPATNEKLFF
TGTGCCAGTACCCCCAGTCCCGCAACTAATGAAAAACTGTTTTTT
>-|-|TRBV27|TRBJ1-4
CASSKGGVGATNEKLFF
TGTGCCAGCTCCAAAGGAGGGGTTGGTGCAACTAATGAAAAACTGTTTTTT
>-|-|TRBV25-1|TRBJ2-5
CASSEFGWEETQYF
TGTGCCAGCAGTGAATTCGGGTGGGAAGAGACCCAGTACTTC
>-|once|TRBV19|TRBJ2-5
CASSINREGETQYF
TGTGCCAGTAGTATTAACAGGGAAGGAGAGACCCAGTACTTC
>TRBD2|-|TRBV5-4|TRBJ2-7
CASSFRLAGGRHEQYF
TGTGCCAGCAGCTTTCGTTTAGCGGGGGGCCGCCACGAGCAGTACTTC
>TRBD1|-|TRBV28|TRBJ1-2
CASNPGHRTGRKFYYGYTF
TGTGCCAGCAACCCCGGGCATCGGACAGGTCGAAAATTTTACTATGGCTACACCTTC
>-|-|TRBV7-2|TRBJ2-5
CASSWNREETQYF
TGTGCCAGCAGCTGGAACAGGGAAGAGACCCAGTACTTC
>-|-|TRBV14|TRBJ2-1
CASSPRGRSYNEQFF
TGTGCCAGCAGCCCCAGGGGACGGTCCTACAATGAGCAGTTCTTC
>-|once|TRBV12-3/TRBV12-4|TRBJ1-5
CASSLGVNQPQHF
TGTGCCAGCAGTTTAGGAGTCAATCAGCCCCAGCATTTT
>-|few|TRBV28|TRBJ1-5
CASSLDSNQPQHF
TGTGCCAGCAGTTTAGACAGTAATCAGCCCCAGCATTTT
>TRBD1|-|TRBV19|TRBJ1-2
CASKWTGAYGYTF
TGTGCCAGTAAGTGGACAGGCGCCTATGGCTACACCTTC
>-|-|TRBV6-1|TRBJ2-3
CASSEGYRNTDTQYF
TGTGCCAGCAGTGAAGGCTACAGAAACACAGATACGCAGTATTTT
>-|-|TRBV23-1|TRBJ1-5
CASSQSLGGFNQPQHF
TGCGCCAGCAGTCAATCCCTGGGGGGATTCAATCAGCCCCAGCATTTT
>-|-|TRBV20-1|TRBJ2-1
CSASRGAWKFF
TGCAGTGCTAGTCGGGGGGCTTGGAAGTTCTTC
>TRBD2|-|TRBV6-2/TRBV6-3|TRBJ2-7
CASSPLGSGGEQYF
TGTGCCAGCAGCCCCCTCGGTAGCGGGGGGGAGCAGTACTTC
>-|-|TRBV5-1|TRBJ1-1
CASSFRVNTEAFF
TGCGCCAGCAGCTTTCGGGTGAACACTGAAGCTTTCTTT
>TRBD1|few|TRBV10-3|TRBJ1-2
CAITPTGDYGYTF
TGTGCCATCACCCCGACAGGGGACTATGGCTACACCTTC
>TRBD1|few|TRBV2|TRBJ2-3
CASPLGQGGDTQYF
TGTGCCAGTCCGCTTGGACAGGGTGGGGATACGCAGTATTTT
>-|-|TRBV6-5|TRBJ2-1
CASSYSTGVAYNEQFF
TGTGCCAGCAGTTACTCGACGGGAGTGGCCTACAATGAGCAGTTCTTC
>-|-|TRBV3-1/TRBV3-2|TRBJ1-5
CASSGSPGGNQPQHF
TGTGCCAGCAGCGGAAGCCCAGGGGGCAATCAGCCCCAGCATTTT
>TRBD1|-|TRBV28|TRBJ2-3
CASRPFASDRAATDTQYF
TGTGCCAGCAGACCTTTCGCCTCGGACAGGGCGGCCACAGATACGCAGTATTTT
>TRBD1|-|TRBV19|TRBJ1-1
CASSIPGQENTEAFF
TGTGCCAGTAGTATACCGGGACAGGAGAACACTGAAGCTTTCTTT
>TRBD1|-|TRBV19|TRBJ1-1
CASSTMTGVGAEAFF
TGTGCCAGTAGTACTATGACAGGGGTTGGCGCTGAAGCTTTCTTT
>-|once|TRBV19|TRBJ1-5
CASRSGPRGNQPQHF
TGTGCCAGTAGAAGTGGACCGAGGGGCAATCAGCCCCAGCATTTT
>TRBD2|few|TRBV19|TRBJ2-3
CASSRAGVDTQYF
TGTGCCAGTAGCCGAGCGGGGGTGGATACGCAGTATTTT
>TRBD2|few|TRBV5-1|TRBJ2-7
CASSLVGSGLGNYEQYF
TGCGCCAGCAGCTTGGTGGGCTCAGGACTAGGAAACTACGAGCAGTACTTC
>-|-|TRBV7-9|TRBJ1-4
CASSRSPPIAANEKLFF
TGTGCCAGCAGCCGATCACCCCCCATCGCGGCTAATGAAAAACTGTTTTTT
>-|-|TRBV12-5|TRBJ2-2
CASGLGGAGELFF
TGTGCTAGTGGTTTGGGCGGCGCCGGGGAGCTGTTTTTT
>-|-|TRBV19|TRBJ1-5
CASSIGEVSQPQHF
TGTGCCAGTAGTATCGGGGAGGTGAGTCAGCCCCAGCATTTT